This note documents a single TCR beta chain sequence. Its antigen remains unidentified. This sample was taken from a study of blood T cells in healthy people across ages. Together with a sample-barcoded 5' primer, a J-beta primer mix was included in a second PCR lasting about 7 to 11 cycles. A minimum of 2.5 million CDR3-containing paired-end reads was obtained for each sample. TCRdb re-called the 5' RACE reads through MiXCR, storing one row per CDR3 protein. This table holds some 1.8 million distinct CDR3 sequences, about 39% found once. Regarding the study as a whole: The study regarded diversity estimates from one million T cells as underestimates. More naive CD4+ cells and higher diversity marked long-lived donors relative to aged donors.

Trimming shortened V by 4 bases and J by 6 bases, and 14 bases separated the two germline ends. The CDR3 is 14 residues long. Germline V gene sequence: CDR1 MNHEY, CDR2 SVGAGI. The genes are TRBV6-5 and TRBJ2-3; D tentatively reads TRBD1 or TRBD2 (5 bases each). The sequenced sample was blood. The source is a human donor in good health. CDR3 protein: CASSWARGGDTQYF. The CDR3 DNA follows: TGTGCCAGCAGTTGGGCTAGGGGCGGGGATACGCAGTATTTT.